This T cell receptor (delta chain) is from a study of delta chain sequences of gamma delta T cells (dated by TCRdb to about 2017). A few counts support this clone. Its antigen specificity is not known. With only one base between it and a far larger clone, this is likely a read error. Distinct nucleotide sequences in the sample also encode this CDR3. Libraries were prepared through 5' RACE. Sequencing instrument: Illumina MiSeq. Identical DNA sequences were merged into single rows after TCRdb reprocessed the public reads with CATT. The sample table lists fewer than 900 delta-chain clones, 7.5% to 10% of them with a count of one. In total, the top ten clones hold 70% of the sample. Material: either unsorted cells or a sorted T cell fraction (not recorded which). The sequence came from a human donor in good health.

The CDR3 protein is CALGGTQPSAILGAPYGNTDKLIF. The DNA sequence is as follows: TGTGCCCTTGGGGGGACCCAGCCTTCCGCGATACTGGGGGCCCCCTACGGTAACACCGATAAACTCATCTTT. The rearranged segments are TRDV1 and TRDJ1; the junction holds 8 bases that match TRDD3. The germline V gene supplies CDR1 TSWWSYY and CDR2 QGS. The cysteine opens and the phenylalanine closes a CDR3 of 24 amino acids. Only the CDR3 region is kept as DNA, spanning 72 bases read in frame from base 1.